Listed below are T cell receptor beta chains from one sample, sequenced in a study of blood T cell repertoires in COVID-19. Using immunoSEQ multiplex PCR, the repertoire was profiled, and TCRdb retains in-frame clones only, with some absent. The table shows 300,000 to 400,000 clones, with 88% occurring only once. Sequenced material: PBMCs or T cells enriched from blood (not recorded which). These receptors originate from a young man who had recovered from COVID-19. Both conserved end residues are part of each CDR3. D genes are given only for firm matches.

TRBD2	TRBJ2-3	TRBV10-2	CASSDRTRGTDTQYF	TGCGCCAGCAGTGACCGGACTAGAGGCACAGATACGCAGTATTTT
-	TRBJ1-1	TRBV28	CASPPPDSSTEAFF	TGTGCCAGCCCCCCCCCTGACAGTTCCACTGAAGCTTTCTTT
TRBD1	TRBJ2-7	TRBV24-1	CATSDSDRDEQYF	TGTGCCACCAGTGACTCCGACAGGGACGAGCAGTACTTC
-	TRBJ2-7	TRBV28	CASSSPRGDRLEQYF	TGTGCCAGCAGTTCCCCTCGGGGGGACAGGCTCGAGCAGTACTTC
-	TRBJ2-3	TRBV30	CAWRNIQEGYTDTQYF	TGTGCCTGGAGGAACATTCAGGAGGGGTACACAGATACGCAGTATTTT
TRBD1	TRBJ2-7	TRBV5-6	CASSPSYGTGNYEQYF	TGTGCCAGCAGCCCTAGTTACGGGACAGGGAACTACGAGCAGTACTTC
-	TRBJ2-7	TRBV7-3	CASSPRHDQEQYF	TGTGCCAGCAGCCCGCGACACGACCAGGAGCAGTACTTC
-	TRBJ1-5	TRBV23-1	CASGGASGQPQHF	TGCGCCAGCGGGGGGGCGTCGGGTCAGCCCCAGCATTTT
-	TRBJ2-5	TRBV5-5	CASSASISSSWETQYF	TGTGCCAGCAGCGCCAGCATTTCTAGCAGTTGGGAGACCCAGTACTTC
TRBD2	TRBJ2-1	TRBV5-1	CASSPGDYGSYNEQFF	TGCGCCAGCAGCCCCGGGGACTACGGCTCCTACAATGAGCAGTTCTTC